These T cell receptor beta chains were read from a single sample in a study of blood T cell repertoires in COVID-19. TCRdb keeps only in-frame clones here, not all; method: immunoSEQ multiplex PCR. The repertoire includes around 37,000 clones, 75% to 90% of them detected once, and roughly 2.1% sits in the top ten. Sequenced input: peripheral blood. Receptor source: a man aged 45-65 years with active or convalescent COVID-19. Both conserved end residues are part of each CDR3. A D gene is named only where the DNA matches it firmly. Clone sizes are given selectively: once, few, many, or a class where the clone is expanded.

J: TRBJ2-7; D: TRBD2; V: TRBV11-3; size: .; DNA: TGTGCCAGCAGCCGGGATAAAGGGAGAGCGGGGGAGCAGTACTTC; CDR3: CASSRDKGRAGEQYF
J: TRBJ2-7; D: .; V: TRBV5-1; size: .; DNA: TGCGCCAGCAGCTTGCTCGGGACGGGAGTCTACGAGCAGTACTTC; CDR3: CASSLLGTGVYEQYF
J: TRBJ2-7; D: TRBD1; V: TRBV30; size: .; DNA: TGTGCCTGGAGTGTACTTACGGGGACAGGGGACCCAGCCTGGTACGAGCAGTACTTC; CDR3: CAWSVLTGTGDPAWYEQYF
J: TRBJ2-1; D: .; V: TRBV29-1; size: .; DNA: TGCAGCGTTGAAGAGGGCACAGGGAGCTCCTACAATGAGCAGTTCTTC; CDR3: CSVEEGTGSSYNEQFF
J: TRBJ2-1; D: TRBD2; V: TRBV19; size: .; DNA: TGTGCCAGTAGCAAAAGGGGACTAGCGGACTACAATGAGCAGTTCTTC; CDR3: CASSKRGLADYNEQFF
J: TRBJ2-2; D: .; V: TRBV7-3; size: .; DNA: TGTGCCAGCAGCTCCCGGTCACAGGGTACCGGGGAGCTGTTTTTT; CDR3: CASSSRSQGTGELFF
J: TRBJ1-6; D: TRBD1; V: TRBV5-1; size: .; DNA: TGCGCCAGCAGATTGGACAGGGGGGTTTCACCCCTCCACTTT; CDR3: CASRLDRGVSPLHF
J: TRBJ1-5; D: .; V: TRBV9; size: .; DNA: TGTGCCACCCCATCAGGGGCCCCCAATCAGCCCCAGCATTTT; CDR3: CATPSGAPNQPQHF
J: TRBJ2-2; D: .; V: TRBV19; size: .; DNA: TGTGCCACTACTGGGGCAGCTCTCACCGGGGAGCTGTTTTTT; CDR3: CATTGAALTGELFF
J: TRBJ1-2; D: TRBD1; V: TRBV9; size: .; DNA: TGTGCCAGCAGCAAAGAAGGAGAGGACAGGGGCTACTATGGCTACACCTTC; CDR3: CASSKEGEDRGYYGYTF
J: TRBJ1-5; D: TRBD1; V: TRBV30; size: .; DNA: TGTGCCTGGAGTGTAGGAACAGGGGGTTATCAGCCCCAGCATTTT; CDR3: CAWSVGTGGYQPQHF
J: TRBJ2-7; D: .; V: TRBV5-4; size: .; DNA: TGTGCCAGCAGCCCCTTCGAAGGTTGGGGAGGCTCCTACGAGCAGTACTTC; CDR3: CASSPFEGWGGSYEQYF
J: TRBJ1-2; D: .; V: TRBV15; size: .; DNA: TGTGCCACCAGCAGAGCAATCCTCCCCCGAGATGGCTACACCTTC; CDR3: CATSRAILPRDGYTF
J: TRBJ1-6; D: .; V: TRBV27; size: .; DNA: TGTGCCAGCAGTTTAGAGTCGGGGGTTTCACCCCTCCACTTT; CDR3: CASSLESGVSPLHF
J: TRBJ2-5; D: TRBD1; V: TRBV6-5; size: .; DNA: TGTGCCAGCAGTTGGGACAGGGGAGAAGAGACCCAGTACTTC; CDR3: CASSWDRGEETQYF
J: TRBJ1-1; D: .; V: TRBV6-5; size: .; DNA: TGTGCCAGCTCCGTAGTCAGGGTGGAGAACACTGAAGCTTTCTTT; CDR3: CASSVVRVENTEAFF
J: TRBJ1-1; D: .; V: TRBV28; size: .; DNA: TGTGCCAGCAGTCTAGGCCCGTGGAGGAACACTGAAGCTTTCTTT; CDR3: CASSLGPWRNTEAFF
J: TRBJ1-3; D: .; V: TRBV6-5; size: .; DNA: TGTGCCAGCAGGGAGGGACCCTCGTCTGGAAACACCATATATTTT; CDR3: CASREGPSSGNTIYF
J: TRBJ2-5; D: .; V: TRBV18; size: .; DNA: TGTGCCAGCTCACCTTTAGAGGGAGTGACGGGGGGCATCGAGACCCAGTACTTC; CDR3: CASSPLEGVTGGIETQYF
J: TRBJ2-3; D: TRBD2; V: TRBV4-3; size: .; DNA: TGCGCCAGCAGTCAATTCCTCCCTAGCGGGAGGGCTGTTGTCACAGATACGCAGTATTTT; CDR3: CASSQFLPSGRAVVTDTQYF
J: TRBJ1-6; D: TRBD1; V: TRBV10-3; size: .; DNA: TGTGCCATCAGGGGCCGCGGGACAGGGAACTCACCCCTCCACTTT; CDR3: CAIRGRGTGNSPLHF
J: TRBJ2-3; D: TRBD2; V: TRBV29-1; size: .; DNA: TGCAGCGCCCTTAGCGGGAGTTGGACAGATACGCAGTATTTT; CDR3: CSALSGSWTDTQYF
J: TRBJ1-2; D: .; V: TRBV4-1; size: .; DNA: TGCGCCAGCAGGAATACAGGGAGAATTGGCTATGGCTACACCTTC; CDR3: CASRNTGRIGYGYTF
J: TRBJ2-5; D: TRBD2; V: TRBV7-7; size: .; DNA: TGTGCTAGCAGTTTTTTGGTAGCGGGAGTAGAGACCCAGTACTTC; CDR3: CASSFLVAGVETQYF
J: TRBJ2-7; D: .; V: TRBV6-2/TRBV6-3; size: .; DNA: TGTGCCAGCAGCCTGAGCCGATGGGGCGAGCACGAGCAGTACTTC; CDR3: CASSLSRWGEHEQYF
J: TRBJ2-2; D: TRBD1; V: TRBV28; size: .; DNA: TGTGCCAGCAAAACAGGGGGCGACACCGGGGAGCTGTTTTTT; CDR3: CASKTGGDTGELFF
J: TRBJ1-4; D: TRBD1; V: TRBV7-2; size: .; DNA: TGTGCCAGCAGCTCGGGACAGGTTGATGAAAAACTGTTTTTT; CDR3: CASSSGQVDEKLFF
J: TRBJ2-7; D: .; V: TRBV2; size: .; DNA: TGTGCCAGCGGTCTGTGGGGGGACGAGCAGTACTTC; CDR3: CASGLWGDEQYF
J: TRBJ2-5; D: TRBD2; V: TRBV11-3; size: .; DNA: TGTGCCAGCAGCTTAGTAGCGGGAGGGCCTCAAGAGACCCAGTACTTC; CDR3: CASSLVAGGPQETQYF
J: TRBJ1-1; D: TRBD1; V: TRBV7-9; size: .; DNA: TGTGCCAGCAGCTTCTCCCCGGACAGGATAAACACTGAAGCTTTCTTT; CDR3: CASSFSPDRINTEAFF
J: TRBJ2-3; D: TRBD2; V: TRBV27; size: .; DNA: TGTGCCAGCAGTTTATGGGTTAGCGGGTATCCCGCAGATACGCAGTATTTT; CDR3: CASSLWVSGYPADTQYF
J: TRBJ2-7; D: TRBD2; V: TRBV7-2; size: .; DNA: TGTGCCAGCAGCTTAATTGGCCGGGGGGGCGGACAGTACTTC; CDR3: CASSLIGRGGGQYF
J: TRBJ2-7; D: .; V: TRBV19; size: .; DNA: TGTGCCAGTAGTATGGATACAGGGATCGAGCAGTACTTC; CDR3: CASSMDTGIEQYF
J: TRBJ1-4; D: TRBD1; V: TRBV7-9; size: .; DNA: TGTGCCAGCAGCCACCGACAGGGGAGGTTAAATGAAAAACTGTTTTTT; CDR3: CASSHRQGRLNEKLFF
J: TRBJ2-7; D: TRBD2; V: TRBV2; size: .; DNA: TGTGCCAGCACTATGACTAGCGGGAGTCACGAGCAGTACTTC; CDR3: CASTMTSGSHEQYF
J: TRBJ2-6; D: .; V: TRBV4-2; size: .; DNA: TGTGCCAGCAGCCAAGATCTCGCAGGGGTTACCTCTGGGGCCAACGTCCTGACTTTC; CDR3: CASSQDLAGVTSGANVLTF
J: TRBJ1-1; D: .; V: TRBV10-3; size: .; DNA: TGTGCCATCAGTGAGTCGAGACAATGGACTGAAGCTTTCTTT; CDR3: CAISESRQWTEAFF
J: TRBJ1-6; D: .; V: TRBV5-6; size: once; DNA: TGTGCCAGCAGCTATGGGCGGGCATCCTATAATTCACCCCTCCACTTT; CDR3: CASSYGRASYNSPLHF
J: TRBJ1-2; D: .; V: TRBV6-1; size: .; DNA: TGTGCCAGCAGTGAAACAGGGAACTATGGCTACACCTTC; CDR3: CASSETGNYGYTF
J: TRBJ1-3; D: TRBD1; V: TRBV29-1; size: .; DNA: TGCAGCGTGCAGGGGGTTTCTGGAAACACCATATATTTT; CDR3: CSVQGVSGNTIYF
J: TRBJ1-2; D: .; V: TRBV28; size: .; DNA: TGTGCCAGCAGTTTGGTGGCAAACTATGGCTACACCTTC; CDR3: CASSLVANYGYTF
J: TRBJ1-6; D: .; V: TRBV6-5; size: .; DNA: TGTGCCAGCAGTTACACGGGAGAGGGTCGCTCACCCCTCCACTTT; CDR3: CASSYTGEGRSPLHF
J: TRBJ2-7; D: TRBD2; V: TRBV2; size: .; DNA: TGTGCCAGCAGGGGGACTAGCGGGATCGAGCAGTACTTC; CDR3: CASRGTSGIEQYF
J: TRBJ2-1; D: TRBD2; V: TRBV3-1/TRBV3-2; size: .; DNA: TGTGCCAGCAGCCAAGAAGGCGGGAGCAGGAATGAGCAGTTCTTC; CDR3: CASSQEGGSRNEQFF
J: TRBJ2-5; D: .; V: TRBV11-2; size: .; DNA: TGTGCCAGCAGCTTAGTTACGGGAGTACTGGAGACCCAGTACTTC; CDR3: CASSLVTGVLETQYF
J: TRBJ2-2; D: TRBD2; V: TRBV19; size: .; DNA: TGTGCCAGTAGTAACCCTCCTAGCGGGAGATTCGTGGACACCGGGGAGCTGTTTTTT; CDR3: CASSNPPSGRFVDTGELFF
J: TRBJ2-5; D: .; V: TRBV5-1; size: .; DNA: TGCGCCAGCAGCTTTGGGCAGGGGTACGAGACCCAGTACTTC; CDR3: CASSFGQGYETQYF
J: TRBJ2-1; D: .; V: TRBV28; size: .; DNA: TGTGCCAGCACGGAGGGAGGCGCATACAATGAGCAGTTCTTC; CDR3: CASTEGGAYNEQFF